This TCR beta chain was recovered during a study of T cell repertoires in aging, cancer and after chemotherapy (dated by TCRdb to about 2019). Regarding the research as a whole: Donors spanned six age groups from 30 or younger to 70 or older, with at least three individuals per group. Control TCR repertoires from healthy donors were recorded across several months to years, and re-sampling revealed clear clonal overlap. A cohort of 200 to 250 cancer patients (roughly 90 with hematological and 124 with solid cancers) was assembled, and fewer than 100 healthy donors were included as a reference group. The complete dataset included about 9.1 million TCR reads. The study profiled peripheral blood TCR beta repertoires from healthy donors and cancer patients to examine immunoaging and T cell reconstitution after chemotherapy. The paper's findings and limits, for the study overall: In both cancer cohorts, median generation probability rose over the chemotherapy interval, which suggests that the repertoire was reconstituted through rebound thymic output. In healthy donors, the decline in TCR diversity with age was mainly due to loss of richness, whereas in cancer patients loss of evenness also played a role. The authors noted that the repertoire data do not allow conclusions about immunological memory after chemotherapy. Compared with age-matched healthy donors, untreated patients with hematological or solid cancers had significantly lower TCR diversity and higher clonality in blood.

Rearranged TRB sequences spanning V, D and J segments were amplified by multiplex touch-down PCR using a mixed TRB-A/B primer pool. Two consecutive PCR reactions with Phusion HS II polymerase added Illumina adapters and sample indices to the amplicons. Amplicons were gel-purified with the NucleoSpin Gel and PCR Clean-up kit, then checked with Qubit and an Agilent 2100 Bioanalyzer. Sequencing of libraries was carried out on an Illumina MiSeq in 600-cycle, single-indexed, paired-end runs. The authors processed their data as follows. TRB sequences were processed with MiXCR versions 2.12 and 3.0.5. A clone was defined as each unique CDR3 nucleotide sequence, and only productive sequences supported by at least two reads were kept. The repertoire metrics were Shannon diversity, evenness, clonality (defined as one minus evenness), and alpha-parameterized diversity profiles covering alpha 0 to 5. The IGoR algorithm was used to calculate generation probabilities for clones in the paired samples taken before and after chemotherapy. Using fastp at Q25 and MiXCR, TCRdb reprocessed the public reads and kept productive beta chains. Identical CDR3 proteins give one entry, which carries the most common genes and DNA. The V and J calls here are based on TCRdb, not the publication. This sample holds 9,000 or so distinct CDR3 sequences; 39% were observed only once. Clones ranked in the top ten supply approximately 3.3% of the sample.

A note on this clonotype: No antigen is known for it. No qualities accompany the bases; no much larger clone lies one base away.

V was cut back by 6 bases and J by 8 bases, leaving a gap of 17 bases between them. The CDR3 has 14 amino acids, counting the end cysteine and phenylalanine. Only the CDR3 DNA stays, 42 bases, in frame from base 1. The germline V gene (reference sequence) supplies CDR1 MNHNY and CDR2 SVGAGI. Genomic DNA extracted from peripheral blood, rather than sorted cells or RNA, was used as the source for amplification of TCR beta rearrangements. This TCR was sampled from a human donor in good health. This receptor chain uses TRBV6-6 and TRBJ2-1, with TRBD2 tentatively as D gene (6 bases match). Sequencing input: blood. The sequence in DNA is TGTGCCAGCAGCACCGGGACTTATAGTCATGAGCAGTTCTTC. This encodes CASSTGTYSHEQFF.